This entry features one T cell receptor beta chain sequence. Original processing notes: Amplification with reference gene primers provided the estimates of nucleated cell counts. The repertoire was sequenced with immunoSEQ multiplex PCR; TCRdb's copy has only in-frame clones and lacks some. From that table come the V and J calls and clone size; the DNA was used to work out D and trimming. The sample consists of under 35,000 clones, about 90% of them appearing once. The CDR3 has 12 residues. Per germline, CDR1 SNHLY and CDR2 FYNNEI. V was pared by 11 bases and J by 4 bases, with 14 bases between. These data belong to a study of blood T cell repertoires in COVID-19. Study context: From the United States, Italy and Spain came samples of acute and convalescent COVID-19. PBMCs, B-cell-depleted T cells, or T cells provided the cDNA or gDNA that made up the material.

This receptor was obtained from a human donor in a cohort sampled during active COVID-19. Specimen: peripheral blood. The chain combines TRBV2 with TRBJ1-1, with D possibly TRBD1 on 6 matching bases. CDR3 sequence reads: CAVHRDATEAFF. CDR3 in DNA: TGTGCCGTTCACAGGGATGCCACTGAAGCTTTCTTT.